The rows below give T cell receptor beta chains drawn from one sample of a study of blood T cell repertoires in COVID-19. Repertoires were generated with immunoSEQ multiplex PCR, while TCRdb's copy carries only in-frame clones and drops some. The profile shows tens of thousands of clones, over 70% of them singletons. Sequencing was performed on peripheral blood. These receptors were obtained from an elderly man with acute or convalescent COVID-19. CDR3s include the opening cysteine and the closing phenylalanine or tryptophan. The D gene is left open where the match is weak. Rows give clone size only sometimes, using once, few, many, or a class for an expanded clone.

d_call clone_size j_call v_call cdr3_aa cdr3_nt
TRBD2 once TRBJ2-1 TRBV6-6 CASSSPGLAMDEQFF TGTGCCAGCAGTTCTCCGGGACTAGCGATGGATGAGCAGTTCTTC
TRBD2 NA TRBJ2-1 TRBV7-6 CASSPVGRGGYNEQFF TGTGCCAGCAGCCCGGTAGGGCGGGGGGGGTACAATGAGCAGTTCTTC
NA NA TRBJ1-1 TRBV5-6 CASSFRGRTEAFF TGTGCCAGCAGCTTCCGGGGGAGGACTGAAGCTTTCTTT
NA NA TRBJ2-2 TRBV7-6 CASSLAFGMGTGELFF TGTGCCAGCAGCTTAGCCTTCGGGATGGGGACCGGGGAGCTGTTTTTT
NA NA TRBJ1-1 TRBV29-1 CSVEHQYAGNAEAFF TGCAGCGTTGAGCACCAATACGCGGGGAACGCTGAAGCTTTCTTT
NA NA TRBJ1-1 TRBV7-9 CASTYINTEAFF TGTGCCAGCACCTATATTAACACTGAAGCTTTCTTT
TRBD1 NA TRBJ1-2 TRBV28 CASRYPPGQGEYGYTF TGTGCCAGCAGATACCCCCCGGGACAGGGGGAGTATGGCTACACCTTC
TRBD2 NA TRBJ2-1 TRBV4-3 CASSQDRTSGRGFQFF TGCGCCAGCAGCCAAGATAGAACTAGCGGGAGAGGATTTCAGTTCTTC
NA NA TRBJ2-7 TRBV20-1 CSASPGYEQYF TGCAGTGCTAGCCCGGGGTACGAGCAGTACTTC
TRBD1 once TRBJ1-5 TRBV6-5 CASAGGLSNQPQHF TGTGCCAGCGCAGGGGGCTTAAGCAATCAGCCCCAGCATTTT
TRBD1 NA TRBJ2-7 TRBV5-5 CASSLGIDRGADEQYF TGTGCCAGCAGCTTGGGGATCGACAGGGGAGCCGACGAGCAGTACTTC
TRBD1 NA TRBJ1-5 TRBV2 CASSRQGAGPQHF TGTGCCAGCAGTCGACAGGGGGCCGGGCCCCAGCATTTT
TRBD2 NA TRBJ2-1 TRBV30 CAWSGTSGRYNEQFF TGTGCCTGGAGTGGGACTAGCGGGAGGTACAATGAGCAGTTCTTC
NA NA TRBJ1-3 TRBV7-2 CASSLSYSGNTIYF TGTGCCAGCAGCTTAAGCTACTCTGGAAACACCATATATTTT
NA few TRBJ1-4 TRBV6-5 CASSRRGNEKLFF TGTGCCAGCAGTAGGAGGGGTAATGAAAAACTGTTTTTT
NA few TRBJ1-1 TRBV2 CASQRALTEAFF TGTGCCAGCCAGAGGGCGTTGACTGAAGCTTTCTTT
TRBD1 NA TRBJ1-2 TRBV19 CASQRQGVNYGYTF TGTGCCAGTCAACGACAGGGGGTAAACTATGGCTACACCTTC
NA NA TRBJ1-1 TRBV2 CASSEGLGSTEAFF TGTGCCAGCAGTGAAGGCCTGGGCTCTACTGAAGCTTTCTTT
NA NA TRBJ1-2 TRBV5-5 CASSLQQGYGYTF TGTGCCAGCAGCTTGCAACAGGGCTATGGCTACACCTTC
TRBD1 NA TRBJ1-5 TRBV5-1 CASSLTTGEGQPQHF TGCGCCAGCAGCTTAACGACAGGGGAGGGTCAGCCCCAGCATTTT
NA NA TRBJ2-5 TRBV6-6 CASSYSETPMETQYF TGTGCCAGCAGTTACTCCGAAACACCAATGGAGACCCAGTACTTC
TRBD2 NA TRBJ2-4 TRBV5-1 CASSLVGGSEVQYF TGCGCCAGCAGCTTGGTCGGGGGGAGTGAGGTTCAGTACTTC
TRBD1 NA TRBJ1-6 TRBV5-1 CASSLGGSTGAGGSPLHF TGCGCCAGCAGCTTGGGCGGGTCTACAGGGGCCGGGGGTTCACCCCTCCACTTT
TRBD1 NA TRBJ1-1 TRBV10-3 CAITVDREVRTEAFF TGTGCCATCACCGTAGACAGGGAGGTTCGGACTGAAGCTTTCTTT
TRBD1 NA TRBJ1-5 TRBV7-2 CASSSGQHIYSNQPQHF TGTGCCAGCAGCTCGGGACAGCATATCTATAGCAATCAGCCCCAGCATTTT
NA NA TRBJ2-3 TRBV7-2 CASSPSRGSTDTQYF TGTGCCAGCAGCCCCTCGCGGGGCTCCACAGATACGCAGTATTTT
NA few TRBJ1-1 TRBV7-8 CASSLEGGTEAFF TGTGCCAGCAGCTTAGAAGGGGGCACTGAAGCTTTCTTT
NA NA TRBJ1-1 TRBV5-1 CASSLAAVTEAFF TGCGCCAGCAGCTTGGCGGCGGTAACTGAAGCTTTCTTT
NA once TRBJ2-1 TRBV24-1 CATSDNTSPMGNEQFF TGTGCCACCAGTGATAACACTAGCCCCATGGGGAATGAGCAGTTCTTC
TRBD1 NA TRBJ1-1 TRBV27 CASRGQLNTEAFF TGTGCCAGCAGGGGACAGCTGAACACTGAAGCTTTCTTT
NA NA TRBJ2-1 TRBV7-3 CASSLTAGFSYNEQFF TGTGCCAGCAGCTTAACGGCAGGTTTCAGCTACAATGAGCAGTTCTTC
TRBD1 NA TRBJ1-2 TRBV5-1 CASSSSGQPGGGYGYTF TGCGCCAGCAGCTCGTCGGGACAGCCGGGAGGGGGTTATGGCTACACCTTC
NA once TRBJ2-1 TRBV4-1 CASSQDRAASSYNEQFF TGCGCCAGCAGCCAAGATAGAGCGGCAAGCTCCTACAATGAGCAGTTCTTC
NA NA TRBJ2-7 TRBV5-4 CASSRDIYEQYF TGTGCCAGCAGCCGGGACATATACGAGCAGTACTTC
NA NA TRBJ1-2 TRBV24-1 CATSDRANYGYTF TGTGCCACCAGTGATAGAGCTAACTATGGCTACACCTTC
NA few TRBJ1-2 TRBV9 CASSVGPGANYGYTF TGTGCCAGCAGCGTAGGGCCAGGGGCTAACTATGGCTACACCTTC
NA NA TRBJ1-5 TRBV29-1 CSVEGQTSGINQPQHF TGCAGCGTTGAAGGACAGACCTCAGGGATCAATCAGCCCCAGCATTTT
TRBD2 NA TRBJ2-7 TRBV5-1 CASSPGTSGRMGEQYF TGCGCCAGCAGCCCCGGGACTAGCGGGAGAATGGGCGAGCAGTACTTC
TRBD2 NA TRBJ2-5 TRBV19 CASSPLQGGETQYF TGTGCCAGTAGTCCCCTCCAGGGAGGGGAGACCCAGTACTTC
NA few TRBJ1-2 TRBV9 CASSPLGQGNYGYTF TGTGCCAGCAGCCCCTTGGGGCAGGGAAACTATGGCTACACCTTC
NA NA TRBJ1-5 TRBV6-5 CASRRGGQGPQHF TGTGCCAGCCGTCGAGGCGGCCAGGGGCCCCAGCATTTT
NA NA TRBJ1-1 TRBV18 CASSPPGGAGTEAFF TGTGCCAGCTCACCACCGGGGGGGGCGGGCACTGAAGCTTTCTTT
NA NA TRBJ2-1 TRBV7-3 CASSLEVNNEQFF TGTGCCAGCAGCTTGGAGGTCAACAATGAGCAGTTCTTC
NA once TRBJ2-1 TRBV9 CASSGRTNNEQFF TGTGCCAGCAGCGGGAGAACAAACAATGAGCAGTTCTTC